Below, 9 T cell receptor beta chains from the same sample are listed, as sequenced in a study of identical twins. TCRdb redid the calling of the 5' RACE reads with MiXCR, one entry per CDR3 protein. The sample lists about 550,000 distinct CDR3 sequences; about 20% were seen once. The data were also submitted as part of a second study, on yellow fever vaccine responses in identical twins.

The sequencing sample was made of CD4+ T cells sorted from blood. The receptors originated from a young woman in good health.

Details on this clonotype: This may be a read error, as it is one base from a much larger clone. This chain uses TRBV11-3 with TRBJ2-7; D is uncertain. V lost 0 bases and J lost 3, with 6 bases in between. The germline V gene encodes CDR1 SGHNT and CDR2 YENEEA. The CDR3 has 13 amino acids. CDR3 DNA sequence: TGTGCCAGCAGCTTAGACAGTTTCTACGAGCAGTACTTC. Protein product: CASSLDSFYEQYF.

This clonotype was found a few times. The V gene is TRBV12-3 or TRBV12-4, the J gene TRBJ2-7, with D unresolved. V dropped 7 bases and J dropped 2 bases, with 12 bases sitting between them. The CDR3 is 13 residues long. Here the CDR3 reads CASTQDLPYEQYF. The DNA for the CDR3 is TGTGCCAGCACCCAGGACCTCCCCTACGAGCAGTACTTC.

The chain employs TRBV25-1 and TRBJ2-1; TRBD1 agrees at 9 bases. Germline V lookup: CDR1 MGHDK, CDR2 SYGVNS. The length of the CDR3 is 16 residues. The V and J ends lost 2 bases and 3 bases, in that order; junction bases with no gene match: 5. The CDR3 loop is CASSERGQGNYNEQFF. Here the CDR3 DNA reads TGTGCCAGCAGTGAAAGGGGACAGGGCAACTACAATGAGCAGTTCTTC.

J is TRBJ1-6 and V is TRBV11-2; D is undetermined. Trimming pared 5 bases from V and 13 bases from J, leaving 21 bases between. This CDR3 has 15 residues. Germline assignment: CDR1 SGHAT and CDR2 FQNNGV. The CDR3 region is CASSPFGNPGLPLHF. In nucleotides, the CDR3 is TGTGCCAGCAGCCCATTCGGGAACCCTGGTTTGCCCCTCCACTTT.

The chain couples TRBV24-1 to TRBJ1-5, with D tentatively TRBD1 (5 bases). V was cut by 7 bases and J by 3 bases, with 12 bases left in between. The CDR3 loop spans 14 amino acids. The germline V gene has CDR1 KGHDR and CDR2 SFDVKD. The CDR3 is CATRARGHNQPQHF. The DNA of the CDR3 is TGTGCCACCAGAGCGAGGGGCCACAATCAGCCCCAGCATTTT.

The V gene is TRBV5-6, the J gene TRBJ2-1, with unresolved D. The V gene lost 4 bases and the J gene lost 5 bases, with 25 bases spanning the gap. The CDR3 runs to 18 residues. Germline lookup yields CDR1 SGHDT and CDR2 YYEEEE. The DNA of the CDR3 is TGTGCCAGCAGCGGGCCACGAGGTGTGGACCCATCGAACAATGAGCAGTTCTTC. It translates to CASSGPRGVDPSNNEQFF.

The V gene is TRBV29-1, the J gene TRBJ2-5; no reliable D call. V lost 0 bases and J 5 bases, leaving 13 bases between the germline ends. Germline V gene sequence: CDR1 SQVTM, CDR2 ANQGSEA. The CDR3 sequence is 14 residues long. CDR3 sequence reads: CSVEESQHRETQYF. For the CDR3, the DNA is TGCAGCGTTGAAGAATCGCAGCATAGGGAGACCCAGTACTTC.

The J gene is TRBJ1-1, the V gene TRBV20-1, with TRBD1 matching over 7 bases. The junction had 10 bases not matched to a gene; V was cut back by 4 bases and J by 8 bases. CDR1 and CDR2 from the germline V gene are DFQATT and SNEGSKA (reference sequence). The CDR3 spans 13 residues. The CDR3 nucleotides are TGCAGTGCTACGCAACAGGGGCTAGGAGAAGCTTTCTTT. Protein product: CSATQQGLGEAFF.

Only a few counts were recorded for this clonotype. The J gene is TRBJ2-1, the V gene TRBV20-1, with 8 nucleotides matching TRBD2. The CDR3 length is 16 residues. Germline trimming cut 0 bases from V and 2 bases from J; bases unmatched to any gene: 6. Germline lookup yields CDR1 DFQATT and CDR2 SNEGSKA (reference sequence). CDR3 sequence: CSARDGVAGPYNEQFF. The CDR3 DNA is TGCAGTGCTAGAGATGGGGTAGCGGGACCCTACAATGAGCAGTTCTTC.